Below, 6 T cell receptor beta chains from the same sample are listed, as sequenced in a study of blood T cell repertoires in COVID-19. Only in-frame clones appear in the TCRdb table, and some are missing; sequencing was by immunoSEQ multiplex PCR. The repertoire holds about 40,000 clones, with approximately 88% as singletons. Sequencing used peripheral blood. The receptors come from a woman between 70 and 85 years old with acute or convalescent COVID-19.

The CDR3 protein is CASSSRVYYGYTF. The DNA for the CDR3 is TGTGCCAGCAGTAGCAGGGTCTACTATGGCTACACCTTC. The rearrangement joins TRBV12-3 or TRBV12-4 to TRBJ1-2; D possibly corresponds to TRBD1 (5 bases). Trimming cost V 5 bases and J 3 bases, with 10 bases left between them. The CDR3 covers 13 residues.

The V gene is TRBV4-3, the J gene TRBJ1-4; D possibly corresponds to TRBD1 (5 bases). Germline V CDR1 and CDR2: LGHNA, YSLEER. This CDR3 is 15 amino acids long. The V end lost 0 bases, the J end lost 3 bases, and 8 bases lay between the germline ends. The CDR3 loop reads CASSQDWTPNEKLFF. The CDR3 bases are TGCGCCAGCAGCCAAGATTGGACACCTAATGAAAAACTGTTTTTT.

This clone was seen once. The V and J genes are TRBV11-3 and TRBJ2-5, with TRBD1 identical over 7 bases. This CDR3 is 14 amino acids long. With V trimmed by 0 bases and J by 5 bases, 3 bases remained unmatched. Germline V CDR1 and CDR2: SGHNT, YENEEA. CDR3 sequence reads: CASSLEGGMETQYF. As DNA, the CDR3 is TGTGCCAGCAGCTTAGAAGGGGGCATGGAGACCCAGTACTTC. Combining the CDR3 with reference TRBV11-3 and TRBJ2-5 gives the whole variable domain EAGVVQSPRYKIIEKKQPVAFWCNPISGHNTLYWYLQNLGQGPELLIRYENEEAVDDSQLPKDRFSAERLKGVDSTLKIQPAELGDSAVYLCASSLEGGMETQYFGPGTRLLVL.

Regarding this clone: The DNA is left out, because the CDR3 cannot be placed on it with certainty; the CDR3 is given as TCRdb lists it. CDR3 residues: CASSSSGVPIETQYF. The chain couples TRBV6-6 to TRBJ2-5; the table names TRBD2, a call not compared with the DNA. The CDR3 has 15 residues if both end residues are counted. Per germline, CDR1 MNHNY and CDR2 SVGAGI (reference sequence).

By proportion, this clone is large. The chain combines TRBV18 with TRBJ2-7; 7 bases line up with TRBD1. CDR1 is KGHSH, CDR2 LQKENI, per germline. The CDR3 is 13 residues long. Trimming took 3 bases from V and 5 from J; bases not matched to a gene: 4. CDR3 sequence reads: CASSPYGQDEQYV. CDR3 in DNA: TGTGCCAGCTCACCCTACGGACAGGACGAGCAGTACGTC.

The rearrangement uses TRBV19 and TRBJ2-1; TRBD2 matches 7 bases. This CDR3 spans 16 amino acids. With 5 bases clipped from V and 4 bases from J, the junction kept 11 bases outside the gene matches. Germline CDR1 reads LNHDA; CDR2 reads SQIVND (reference sequence). CDR3 sequence: CASSSGPAGLYNEQFF. As DNA, the CDR3 is TGTGCCAGTAGTTCGGGCCCAGCGGGACTATACAATGAGCAGTTCTTC.